This TCR beta chain was captured in a study of beta chain features in type 1 diabetes. Germline assignment: CDR1 LGHNA and CDR2 YSLEER. Trimming cost V 1 base and J 3 bases, with 6 bases left between them. This CDR3 region has 13 residues. Isolated RNA was reverse transcribed in full, so expressed TCRB transcripts were sequenced. Measured with immunoSEQ multiplex PCR; TCRdb has only the in-frame clones, and not every one. The top ten clones hold more than 6.5% of a sample with 250,000 to 350,000 clones, 13% to 15% of them seen once. The clonotype was recovered from a man aged 25 to 45 in good health. Sequenced material: central memory CD4+ T cells from blood. This chain connects TRBV4-3 to TRBJ1-2; no clear D gene. The CDR3 sequence is CASSQAGDYGYTF. The CDR3 nucleotides are TGCGCCAGCAGCCAAGCCGGGGACTATGGCTACACCTTC.